A single sample gave rise to the 6 T cell receptor beta chains below, sequenced in a study of cytomegalovirus exposure and HLA in healthy donors. The protocol was immunoSEQ multiplex PCR, while the TCRdb copy is restricted to in-frame clones and leaves out a portion. This table has some 170,000 clones, approximately 89% appearing once. Sample: PBMCs. All receptors derive from a man between 18 and 35 years old in good health and CMV-seropositive.

The chain is built from TRBV2 and TRBJ2-1; 7 nucleotides align to TRBD2. Germline V gene sequence: CDR1 SNHLY, CDR2 FYNNEI. This CDR3 contains 16 residues. The junction had 6 bases not matched to a gene; V was cut back by 2 bases and J by 2 bases. The CDR3, as DNA: TGTGCCAGCAGTGAACTTATGGGGGGGGCCTACAATGAGCAGTTCTTC. The encoded protein is CASSELMGGAYNEQFF.

This CDR3 is CASSLLAGAHYEQYF. CDR3 DNA: TGTGCCAGCAGCTTACTAGCGGGGGCGCATTACGAGCAGTACTTC. The genes are TRBV7-2 and TRBJ2-7, with 10 bases lining up with TRBD2. Germline V gene lookup returns CDR1 SGHTA and CDR2 FQGNSA. Trimming removed 2 bases from V and 4 bases from J; junction bases left unmatched: 5. The CDR3 totals 15 residues. Variable domain in full (rest from reference TRBV7-2 and TRBJ2-7): GAGVSQSPSNKVTEKGKDVELRCDPISGHTALYWYRQSLGQGLEFLIYFQGNSAPDKSGLPSDRFSAERTGGSVSTLTIQRTQQEDSAVYLCASSLLAGAHYEQYFGPGTRLTVT.

The chain is built from TRBV9 and TRBJ2-3; 7 bases line up with TRBD1. Unmatched junction bases numbered 2, after V lost 1 base and J lost 3 bases. Germline loops: CDR1 SGDLS, CDR2 YYNGEE. The CDR3 consists of 14 residues. CDR3 sequence (DNA): TGTGCCAGCAGCGTAAAGACAGGGACAGATACGCAGTATTTT. Its protein is CASSVKTGTDTQYF.

The chain has TRBV5-4 and TRBJ2-5, with TRBD1 matching over 8 bases. V lost 4 bases, J lost 5 bases, and 10 bases stayed unmatched. This CDR3 is 15 amino acids long. Germline V gene lookup returns CDR1 SGHNT and CDR2 YYREEE (reference sequence). The CDR3 bases are TGTGCCAGCAGCATTCGGACAGGGAAGGAGGAGACCCAGTACTTC. It yields the protein CASSIRTGKEETQYF.

The chain combines TRBV29-1 with TRBJ2-3; the match to TRBD1 covers 8 bases. Per germline, CDR1 SQVTM and CDR2 ANQGSEA. V was pared by 7 bases and J by 5 bases, with 14 bases of the junction left unmatched. The CDR3 length is 15 residues. This CDR3 is CSAYLRGREGDTQYF. CDR3 bases: TGCAGCGCTTACCTCAGGGGGCGAGAAGGAGATACGCAGTATTTT.

The genes are TRBV2 and TRBJ2-2; 9 nucleotides align to TRBD1. CDR1 is SNHLY and CDR2 is FYNNEI in the germline V gene. The CDR3 has 12 amino acids. V shed 6 bases, J shed 9 bases, and the junction held 2 bases outside the gene matches. CDR3 coding DNA: TGTGCCAGCAGGGACAGGGGTCGGGAGCTGTTTTTT. It encodes CASRDRGRELFF. Full variable domain (rest looked up from reference TRBV2 and TRBJ2-2): EPEVTQTPSHQVTQMGQEVILRCVPISNHLYFYWYRQILGQKVEFLVSFYNNEISEKSEIFDDQFSVERPDGSNFTLKIRSTKLEDSAMYFCASRDRGRELFFGEGSRLTVL.